The clone carrying this TCR beta chain has only one observation. Per the original data handling: Estimation of nucleated cell counts was performed using reference gene primer amplification. The method was immunoSEQ multiplex PCR; TCRdb's version includes in-frame clones alone and lacks a portion of them. The V and J calls and clone size were taken over from that table, and D and trimming were inferred from the DNA. Counted here are over 200,000 clones, 88% occurring once; the ten biggest clones make up 2.5% to 3%. These data originate in a study of blood T cell repertoires in COVID-19. Turning to the study itself: Researchers got acute and convalescent COVID-19 samples from the United States, Italy and Spain. Sample material is recorded as cDNA or gDNA derived from T cells, B-cell-depleted T cells, or PBMCs.

The sample consisted of peripheral blood. The clonotype was recovered from a woman aged 55 to 70 with acute or convalescent COVID-19.

CDR3: CASSADRLAGGPNTQYF. CDR3 sequence (DNA): TGTGCCAGCAGCGCCGATAGACTAGCGGGAGGGCCAAATACGCAGTATTTT. J is TRBJ2-3 and V is TRBV7-2; 14 nucleotides match TRBD2. The ends lost 5 bases at V and 7 bases at J; junction bases unmatched: 11. This CDR3 comprises 17 residues. The germline gives CDR1 SGHTA, CDR2 FQGNSA.